This T cell receptor (beta chain) stems from a study of T cell changes during pregnancy in multiple sclerosis. Produced via immunoSEQ multiplex PCR; TCRdb's table is partial and in-frame only. The sample holds about 40,000 clones; roughly 93% are singletons and the top ten take 0.35% to 0.45%. CDR1 and CDR2 (germline): MDHEN, SYDVKM. The CDR3 has 18 residues. V lost 10 bases and J lost 0; bases outside the gene matches: 18. Material: CD4+ T cells from peripheral blood mononuclear cells, obtained in the first trimester of pregnancy. This chain uses TRBV28 with TRBJ2-1; TRBD2 aligns across 7 bases. This TCR derives from a female donor with multiple sclerosis, enrolled in a pregnancy study. CDR3 sequence reads: CATSKTTPWGGSYNEQFF. In DNA, the CDR3 is TGTGCCACCTCTAAAACTACCCCATGGGGGGGCTCCTACAATGAGCAGTTCTTC.